These 10 T cell receptor beta chains were sequenced from one sample in a study of naive and memory T cell subsets. As to treatment: skin biopsy from PPD injection site in Mantoux-positive individual. TCR cDNA received a 3' ligated oligonucleotide that carried a UMI. Four PCR rounds used nested alpha and beta constant region primers plus the SP2 primer. TCRdb processed the UMI-ligation and nested PCR reads anew with MiXCR; each CDR3 protein has one entry. The sample records about 37,000 distinct CDR3 sequences, 9.5% to 12% being singletons. Sequenced material: skin, taken from a tuberculin skin test site. The receptors stem from an adult in good health.

The chain uses TRBV11-2 and TRBJ2-3; D may be TRBD2 (6 bases). The ends were cut back, 7 bases at V and 2 bases at J, with 19 bases in the middle. The germline V gene has CDR1 SGHAT and CDR2 FQNNGV. The CDR3 is 16 amino acids. The CDR3 nucleotides are TGTGCCAGCACCACACTGAAGGGACTTATCACAGATACGCAGTATTTT. This codes for CASTTLKGLITDTQYF.

In this sample, this clonotype turned up many times. The genes are TRBV7-2 and TRBJ2-3; D not certain. This CDR3 is built from 13 residues. Germline V CDR1 and CDR2: SGHTA, FQGNSA. With 5 bases removed from V and 4 bases from J, the gap between germline ends came to 10 bases. CDR3 sequence (DNA): TGTGCCAGCAGCCGAAGTACGGCAGATACGCAGTATTTT. Its translation: CASSRSTADTQYF.

V usage is TRBV12-3 or TRBV12-4 and J usage is TRBJ2-2, with D uncertain. Deletions cut 8 bases from V and 0 bases from J, with 10 bases between. The CDR3 sequence is 14 residues long. The CDR3 loop reads CASFFSSNTGELFF. In DNA form, the CDR3 reads TGTGCCAGCTTCTTTTCATCGAACACCGGGGAGCTGTTTTTT.

This clonotype was detected many times. This chain joins TRBV15 and TRBJ1-1, with 7 bases identical to TRBD1. The CDR3 consists of 16 residues. Per germline, CDR1 LNHNV and CDR2 YYDKDF (reference sequence). V dropped 4 bases and J dropped 5; count of bases not matched to a gene: 13. The CDR3 here is CATSTVVQGVRTEAFF. CDR3 in DNA: TGTGCCACCAGCACTGTGGTTCAGGGGGTTCGTACTGAAGCTTTCTTT.

This clonotype turned up a few times. The chain combines TRBV5-1 with TRBJ1-6; TRBD1 agrees at 8 bases. After removal of 0 bases from V and 9 bases from J, the junction contained 11 bases not matched to a gene. The germline CDR1 and CDR2 sequences are SGHRS and YFSETQ. The CDR3 extends over 17 amino acids. The CDR3 region is CASSLEGAGGASSPLHF. CDR3 nucleotide sequence: TGCGCCAGCAGCTTGGAGGGCGCAGGGGGCGCCTCTTCACCCCTCCACTTT.

Judged by abundance, this clonotype is medium-sized. The CDR3 loop reads CSAPAIRQGSTEAFF. The CDR3 bases are TGCAGTGCTCCCGCGATAAGGCAGGGGAGCACTGAAGCTTTCTTT. This chain uses TRBV20-1 with TRBJ1-1; D may be TRBD1 (6 bases). The length of the CDR3 is 15 residues. V shed 5 bases and J shed 4 bases, with 20 bases lying between them. Germline CDR1 DFQATT, CDR2 SNEGSKA (reference sequence).

The table lists this clonotype with many counts. The chain uses TRBV7-9 and TRBJ1-1; 8 bases align to TRBD1. Germline V gene lookup returns CDR1 SEHNR and CDR2 FQNEAQ (reference sequence). The CDR3 is 15 residues long. V lost 3 bases and J lost 5; bases outside the gene matches: 8. CDR3 region: CASSFGGTGGTEAFF. The CDR3 coding sequence is TGTGCCAGCAGCTTTGGCGGGACAGGTGGGACTGAAGCTTTCTTT.

The chain couples TRBV11-1 to TRBJ2-7; D possibly matches TRBD1 or TRBD2 (5 bases each). V shed 3 bases and J shed 1 base, with 10 bases lying between them. The germline CDR1 and CDR2 sequences are SGHAT and FQDESV (reference sequence). The CDR3 consists of 14 residues. The CDR3 sequence is CASSLHGGSYEQYF. CDR3 nucleotides: TGTGCCAGCAGCTTGCATGGGGGTTCCTACGAGCAGTACTTC.

The gene calls are TRBV27 and TRBJ1-1, with 7 bases lining up with TRBD1. There are 18 residues in the CDR3. With 7 bases clipped from V and 1 base from J, the junction kept 18 bases outside the gene matches. Germline V gene data show CDR1 as MNHEY and CDR2 as SMNVEV (reference sequence). As DNA, the CDR3 is TGTGCCAGCAACAAACTCCGGGACAGCGGGGCTAGGAACACTGAAGCTTTCTTT. Encoded protein: CASNKLRDSGARNTEAFF.

At least ten counts were recorded for this clonotype. The chain uses TRBV10-3 and TRBJ2-3, with 12 bases matching TRBD1. Per the germline V gene, CDR1 is ENHRY and CDR2 is SYGVKD. The CDR3 contains 15 residues. V shed 7 bases, J shed 5 bases, and the junction held 7 bases outside the gene matches. CDR3 nucleotides: TGTGCCATCAATCGGGGGACAGGGGGCCAAGATACGCAGTATTTT. This gives the protein CAINRGTGGQDTQYF.